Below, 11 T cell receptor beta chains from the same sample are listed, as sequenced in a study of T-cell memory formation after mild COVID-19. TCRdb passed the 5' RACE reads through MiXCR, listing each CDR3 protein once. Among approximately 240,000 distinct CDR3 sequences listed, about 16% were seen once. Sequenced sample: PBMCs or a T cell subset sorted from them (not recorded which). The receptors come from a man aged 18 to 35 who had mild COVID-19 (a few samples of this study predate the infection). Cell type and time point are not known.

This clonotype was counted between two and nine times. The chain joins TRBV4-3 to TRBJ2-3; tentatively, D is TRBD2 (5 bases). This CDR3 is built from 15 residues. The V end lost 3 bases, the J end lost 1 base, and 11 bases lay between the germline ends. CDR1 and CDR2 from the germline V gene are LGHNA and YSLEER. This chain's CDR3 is CASSQEAGRTDTQYF. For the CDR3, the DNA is TGCGCCAGCAGCCAGGAGGCAGGACGCACAGATACGCAGTATTTT.

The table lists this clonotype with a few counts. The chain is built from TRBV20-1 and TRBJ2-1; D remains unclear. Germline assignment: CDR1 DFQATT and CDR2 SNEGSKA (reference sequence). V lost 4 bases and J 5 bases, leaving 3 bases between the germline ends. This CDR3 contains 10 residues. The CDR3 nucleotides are TGCAGTGCTACAGACAATGAGCAGTTCTTC. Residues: CSATDNEQFF.

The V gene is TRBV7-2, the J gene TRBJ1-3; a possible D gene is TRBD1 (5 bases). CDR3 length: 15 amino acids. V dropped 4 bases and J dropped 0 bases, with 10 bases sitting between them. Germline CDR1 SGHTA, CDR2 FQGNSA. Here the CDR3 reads CASSYFQGSGNTIYF. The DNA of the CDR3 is TGTGCCAGCAGCTATTTCCAGGGCTCTGGAAACACCATATATTTT.

The CDR3 region is CASSLGQGISYEQYF. The CDR3 DNA sequence: TGTGCCAGCAGCTTGGGACAGGGGATCTCCTACGAGCAGTACTTC. This chain links TRBV5-4 with TRBJ2-7, with 8 bases that match TRBD1. The germline V gene encodes CDR1 SGHNT and CDR2 YYREEE (reference sequence). The ends lost 0 bases at V and 0 bases at J; junction bases unmatched: 2. The CDR3 consists of 15 residues.

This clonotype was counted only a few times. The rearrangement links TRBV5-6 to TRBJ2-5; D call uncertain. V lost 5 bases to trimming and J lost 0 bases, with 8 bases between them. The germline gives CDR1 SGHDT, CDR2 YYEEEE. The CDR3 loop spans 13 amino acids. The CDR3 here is CASSSRDQETQYF. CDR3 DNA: TGTGCCAGCAGTTCACGGGACCAAGAGACCCAGTACTTC. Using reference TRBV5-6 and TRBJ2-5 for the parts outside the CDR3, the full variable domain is DAGVTQSPTHLIKTRGQQVTLRCSPKSGHDTVSWYQQALGQGPQFIFQYYEEEERQRGNFPDRFSGHQFPNYSSELNVNALLLGDSALYLCASSSRDQETQYFGPGTRLLVL.

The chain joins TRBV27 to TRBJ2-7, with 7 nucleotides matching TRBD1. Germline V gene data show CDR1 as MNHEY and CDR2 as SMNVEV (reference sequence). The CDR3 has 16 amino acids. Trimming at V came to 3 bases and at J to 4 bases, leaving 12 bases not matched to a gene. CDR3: CASSFVLRGTNYEQYF. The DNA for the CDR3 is TGTGCCAGCAGTTTCGTTCTCAGGGGGACAAATTACGAGCAGTACTTC.

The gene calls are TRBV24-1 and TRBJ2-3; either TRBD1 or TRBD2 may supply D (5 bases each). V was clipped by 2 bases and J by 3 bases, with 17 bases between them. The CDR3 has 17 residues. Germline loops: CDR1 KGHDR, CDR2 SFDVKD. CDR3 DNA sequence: TGTGCCACCAGTGATTGGTTCGTATCTGGGGGAACAGATACGCAGTATTTT. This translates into CATSDWFVSGGTDTQYF.

The CDR3 DNA reads as TGTGCCAGCTCACCAGGCGGAAGCGACTACGAGCAGTACTTC. Protein: CASSPGGSDYEQYF. The chain uses TRBV18 and TRBJ2-7; D not certain. Germline V gene lookup returns CDR1 KGHSH and CDR2 LQKENI. This CDR3 has 14 residues. The V and J ends lost 2 bases and 3 bases respectively, with 11 bases between them.

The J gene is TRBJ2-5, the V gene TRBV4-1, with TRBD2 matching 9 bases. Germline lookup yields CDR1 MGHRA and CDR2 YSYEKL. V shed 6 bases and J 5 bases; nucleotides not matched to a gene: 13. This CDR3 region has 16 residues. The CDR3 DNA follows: TGCGCCAGCAGTGCCGGGCTAGCGGGGATGAGGGAGACCCAGTACTTC. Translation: CASSAGLAGMRETQYF.

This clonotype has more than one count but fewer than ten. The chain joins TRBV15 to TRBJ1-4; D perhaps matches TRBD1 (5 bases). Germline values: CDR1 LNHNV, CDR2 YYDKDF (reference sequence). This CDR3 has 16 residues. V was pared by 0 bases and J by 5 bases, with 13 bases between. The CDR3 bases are TGTGCCACCAGCAGAGATACAAGGGGCGCCAATGAAAAACTGTTTTTT. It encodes CATSRDTRGANEKLFF.

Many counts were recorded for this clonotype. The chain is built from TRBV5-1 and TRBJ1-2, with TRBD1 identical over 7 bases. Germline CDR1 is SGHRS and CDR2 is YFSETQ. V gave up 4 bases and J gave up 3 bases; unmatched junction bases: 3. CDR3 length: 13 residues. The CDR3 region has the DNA TGCGCCAGCAGCAGGACAGGTGACTATGGCTACACCTTC. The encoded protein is CASSRTGDYGYTF.